The 29 T cell receptor beta chains reported below all come from one sample, sequenced in a study of blood T cells in healthy people across ages. The use of a sample-barcoded 5' primer and a J-beta primer mix characterized a second PCR of about 7 to 12 cycles. TCRdb used MiXCR to reprocess the 5' RACE reads, holding one entry per CDR3 protein. The data show around 800,000 distinct CDR3 sequences, 25% to 30% seen once. In addition, the sample was reused for a study of T cells of mothers and their children.

The sequenced sample consisted of blood. These receptors all come from a boy younger than 18 in good health.

The CDR3 bases are TGCAGTGCTAGACGACAGGGATCGGTCGAGCAGTACTTC. Translating gives CSARRQGSVEQYF. The chain joins TRBV20-1 to TRBJ2-7; TRBD1 matches at 7 bases. This CDR3 spans 13 amino acids. Germline-derived CDR1 and CDR2 are DFQATT and SNEGSKA (reference sequence). The J segment lost 6 bases and the V segment lost 2 bases, leaving 7 bases of the junction unmatched.

The rearrangement uses TRBV2 and TRBJ2-7; D may be TRBD1 (7 bases). The CDR3 loop spans 15 amino acids. V lost 2 bases to trimming and J lost 3 bases, with 14 bases between them. Germline CDR1 reads SNHLY; CDR2 reads FYNNEI. The CDR3 is CASSETGAGGYEQYF. The CDR3 nucleotides are TGTGCCAGCAGTGAAACAGGGGCCGGGGGCTACGAGCAGTACTTC.

This clonotype appeared a few times. The V gene is TRBV20-1, the J gene TRBJ2-1; TRBD1 is a possible D gene (7 bases). The CDR3 sequence is 12 residues long. Germline V gene data show CDR1 as DFQATT and CDR2 as SNEGSKA (reference sequence). Trimming pared 6 bases from V and 8 bases from J, leaving 14 bases between. CDR3 DNA sequence: TGCAGTGCGAGCGACAGGGACTATGAGCAGTTCTTC. Translation: CSASDRDYEQFF.

This clonotype was counted only a few times. The rearrangement links TRBV20-1 to TRBJ2-1; 9 bases are a match to TRBD1. Trimming cost V 4 bases and J 5 bases; bases outside gene matches: 6. This CDR3 is 14 amino acids long. From germline, CDR1 is DFQATT and CDR2 SNEGSKA (reference sequence). In DNA form, the CDR3 reads TGCAGTGCTACGGGACAGGGCTCACACAATGAGCAGTTCTTC. It codes for CSATGQGSHNEQFF.

The genes are TRBV5-6 and TRBJ1-1; D call uncertain. The germline gives CDR1 SGHDT, CDR2 YYEEEE. V lost 4 bases to trimming and J lost 8 bases, with 9 bases between them. CDR3 size: 11 residues. The CDR3 nucleotides are TGTGCCAGCAGCCTGGAAAAGGAAGCTTTCTTT. Translated, it gives CASSLEKEAFF.

This clonotype was found a few times. The chain combines TRBV6-6 with TRBJ2-5, with TRBD1 matching 10 bases. The CDR3 extends over 14 amino acids. Per the germline V gene, CDR1 is MNHNY and CDR2 is SVGAGI (reference sequence). Germline trimming cut 6 bases from V and 6 bases from J; bases unmatched to any gene: 7. In DNA form, the CDR3 reads TGTGCCAGCAGCGACAGGGGGCTAACGAAGACCCAGTACTTC. Translated, it gives CASSDRGLTKTQYF.

The rearrangement links TRBV27 to TRBJ2-7, with D perhaps TRBD2 (6 bases). V lost 8 bases and J 11 bases, leaving 19 bases between the germline ends. Germline V gives CDR1 MNHEY, CDR2 SMNVEV (reference sequence). CDR3 length: 12 residues. The CDR3 protein is CASSLSGTREYF. The CDR3 nucleotides read TGTGCCAGCTCCCTTAGCGGTACAAGGGAGTACTTC.

V and J are TRBV20-1 and TRBJ2-1; TRBD2 is a possible D gene (6 bases). Trimming removed 6 bases from V and 9 bases from J, with 21 bases in between. Germline V gene data show CDR1 as DFQATT and CDR2 as SNEGSKA (reference sequence). The CDR3 sequence is 14 residues long. CDR3 sequence: CSAWAGTSLGEQFF. The DNA of the CDR3 is TGCAGTGCCTGGGCGGGGACCTCTCTTGGTGAGCAGTTCTTC.

The genes are TRBV28 and TRBJ2-7, with 9 bases fitting TRBD1. The CDR3 runs to 15 residues. V dropped 1 base and J dropped 5; count of bases not matched to a gene: 6. The germline gives CDR1 MDHEN, CDR2 SYDVKM. Here the CDR3 DNA reads TGTGCCAGCAGTTTATTGACAGGGGGAAATGACGAGCAGTACTTC. Protein product: CASSLLTGGNDEQYF.

The rearrangement joins TRBV10-3 to TRBJ2-5; 8 bases match TRBD2. TRBJ2-1 explains the end of the DNA better; the J call may be wrong. Germline-derived CDR1 and CDR2 are ENHRY and SYGVKD. This CDR3 contains 16 residues. This CDR3 is CAISERTGGVYNEQFF. CDR3 sequence (DNA): TGTGCCATCAGCGAGCGAACCGGGGGGGTGTACAATGAGCAGTTCTTC.

The V call is TRBV29-1, the J call TRBJ1-2; D call uncertain. The CDR3 contains 13 residues. The germline V gene has CDR1 SQVTM and CDR2 ANQGSEA. V lost 3 bases, J lost 5 bases, and 13 bases lay in between. The CDR3 DNA reads as TGCAGCGTTGACGACCTCGGGCCTTATGGCTACACCTTC. Its protein product is CSVDDLGPYGYTF.

This chain uses TRBV7-2 with TRBJ1-2; D unclear. The CDR3 contains 14 residues. The germline CDR1 and CDR2 sequences are SGHTA and FQGNSA. The V end was cut by 1 base, the J end by 6 bases, with 12 bases between. The CDR3 DNA follows: TGTGCCAGCAGCTTAGAGGCAGGAGCTAATGGCTACACCTTC. Translated: CASSLEAGANGYTF. Complete variable domain (other parts from reference TRBV7-2 and TRBJ1-2): GAGVSQSPSNKVTEKGKDVELRCDPISGHTALYWYRQSLGQGLEFLIYFQGNSAPDKSGLPSDRFSAERTGGSVSTLTIQRTQQEDSAVYLCASSLEAGANGYTFGSGTRLTVV.

The chain joins TRBV20-1 to TRBJ2-5; 10 bases align to TRBD2. The DNA matches TRBJ2-1 better at its end, which makes the J call doubtful. The CDR3 length is 14 residues. Looked up from germline, CDR1 is DFQATT and CDR2 is SNEGSKA (reference sequence). The CDR3 DNA reads TGCAGTGCTAGTAGGTCTAGCGGGGGCAATGAGCAGTTCTTC. Translating gives CSASRSSGGNEQFF.

The chain links TRBV7-8 to TRBJ1-5; D is possibly TRBD1 (5 bases). The CDR3 contains 15 residues. Trimming stripped 6 bases from V and 1 base from J, with 13 bases between. The V gene's germline CDR1 is SGHVS and CDR2 FQNEAQ. CDR3 sequence: CASRQDRGSNQPQHF. The CDR3 nucleotides read TGTGCCAGCAGACAAGATCGGGGGAGCAATCAGCCCCAGCATTTT.

This chain joins TRBV25-1 and TRBJ2-5, with TRBD1 matching over 7 bases. The CDR3 length is 13 residues. CDR1 MGHDK and CDR2 SYGVNS come from the germline V gene. Trimming took 8 bases from V and 3 from J; bases not matched to a gene: 6. The CDR3 nucleotides read TGTGCCAGCGGGACAGTCCTAGAAGAGACCCAGTACTTC. Translation: CASGTVLEETQYF.

Only a few counts were recorded for this clonotype. V gene TRBV2 combines with J gene TRBJ2-1; perhaps TRBD2 as D (6 bases). The germline gives CDR1 SNHLY, CDR2 FYNNEI. The CDR3 has 12 amino acids. The V and J ends lost 4 bases and 8 bases respectively, with 9 bases between them. DNA for the CDR3: TGTGCCAGCAGTGGGGACTTGGATGAGCAGTTCTTC. Translation gives CASSGDLDEQFF.

This sequence joins TRBV9 and TRBJ1-3; no firm D call. The length of the CDR3 is 13 residues. The V and J ends lost 1 base and 4 bases respectively, with 6 bases between them. Germline V gene data show CDR1 as SGDLS and CDR2 as YYNGEE. The CDR3 loop reads CASSVTVGNTIYF. CDR3 coding DNA: TGTGCCAGCAGCGTAACAGTGGGAAACACCATATATTTT. Full variable domain (remainder filled in from reference TRBV9 and TRBJ1-3): DSGVTQTPKHLITATGQRVTLRCSPRSGDLSVYWYQQSLDQGLQFLIQYYNGEERAKGNILERFSAQQFPDLHSELNLSSLELGDSALYFCASSVTVGNTIYFGEGSWLTVV.

This chain links TRBV2 with TRBJ2-5, with D uncertain. Trimming pared 0 bases from V and 1 base from J, leaving 6 bases between. Germline-derived CDR1 and CDR2 are SNHLY and FYNNEI. There are 14 residues in the CDR3. Here the CDR3 reads CASSEAELQETQYF. The CDR3, as DNA: TGTGCCAGCAGTGAAGCTGAGCTCCAAGAGACCCAGTACTTC.

A note on this clonotype: Relative to the germline gene, one junction end is altered; a read error may explain this. The chain is built from TRBV6-6 and TRBJ2-6; possibly TRBD1 or TRBD2 for D (7 bases each). The CDR3 is made up of 14 amino acids. CDR1 MNHNY and CDR2 SVGAGI come from the germline V gene (reference sequence). The CDR3 DNA follows: TGTGTCAGCACCTTAAGCGGGACAGAGGTAACCCTGACTTTC. It codes for CVSTLSGTEVTLTF.

This rearrangement joins TRBV2 to TRBJ2-4; tentatively, D is TRBD1 or TRBD2 (5 bases each). V was trimmed by 5 bases and J by 8 bases, leaving 22 bases between them. The CDR3 contains 16 residues. Germline lookup yields CDR1 SNHLY and CDR2 FYNNEI. The DNA for the CDR3 is TGTGCCAGCAGTTCACGACAGCCAAAACAGGAGGACATTCAGTACTTC. Translated, it gives CASSSRQPKQEDIQYF.

This rearrangement joins TRBV18 to TRBJ2-4; no reliable D call. Germline loops: CDR1 KGHSH, CDR2 LQKENI. The CDR3 is 13 residues long. V gave up 8 bases and J gave up 0 bases, with 8 bases separating them. CDR3 region: CASRTLAKNIQYF. Written as DNA, the CDR3 is TGTGCCAGCCGAACTCTAGCCAAAAACATTCAGTACTTC.

The CDR3 here is CASSLPRLGDNEQFF. The CDR3 nucleotides read TGTGCCAGCAGTCTCCCCCGTTTGGGGGACAATGAGCAGTTCTTC. The V and J genes are TRBV12-3 or TRBV12-4 and TRBJ2-5; either TRBD1 or TRBD2 may fit D (5 bases each). The DNA end is a closer match to TRBJ2-1, so the J assignment may be wrong. The CDR3 covers 15 residues.

V is TRBV3-1 and J is TRBJ2-3; 7 bases are shared with TRBD1. Germline trimming cut 2 bases from V and 5 bases from J; bases unmatched to any gene: 10. CDR3 size: 16 residues. Germline V gene lookup returns CDR1 LGHDT and CDR2 YNNKEL (reference sequence). The CDR3 here is CASSQYAQGQVDTQYF. The DNA for the CDR3 is TGTGCCAGCAGCCAATACGCACAGGGGCAAGTAGATACGCAGTATTTT.

This clonotype was detected a few times. V is TRBV7-2 and J is TRBJ2-7, with D perhaps TRBD1 or TRBD2 (5 bases each). The V gene lost 5 bases and the J gene lost 0 bases, with 14 bases spanning the gap. The CDR3 length is 15 residues. The germline V gene has CDR1 SGHTA and CDR2 FQGNSA. The CDR3 is CASSPAGATSYEQYF. The CDR3 nucleotides are TGTGCCAGCAGCCCCGCCGGGGCGACCTCCTACGAGCAGTACTTC.

The chain carries TRBV12-3 or TRBV12-4 and TRBJ1-1, with TRBD1 matching over 7 bases. The V segment lost 0 bases and the J segment 6 bases; nucleotides outside the gene matches: 7. CDR3 length: 15 residues. CDR3 sequence: CASSLASGGGPEAFF. CDR3 nucleotides: TGTGCCAGCAGTTTAGCTTCCGGAGGGGGCCCTGAAGCTTTCTTT.

This chain uses TRBV12-3 or TRBV12-4 with TRBJ2-3; tentative D call: TRBD2 (5 bases). The V end was cut by 6 bases, the J end by 0 bases, with 10 bases between. The CDR3 has 14 residues. The CDR3 protein is CASRTTGSTDTQYF. The CDR3 bases are TGTGCCAGCAGGACTACTGGAAGCACAGATACGCAGTATTTT.

This rearrangement joins TRBV19 to TRBJ2-1, with TRBD2 matching 8 bases. From germline, CDR1 is LNHDA and CDR2 SQIVND (reference sequence). The CDR3 consists of 16 residues. V trimming: 3 bases; J trimming: 3 bases; junction bases outside the gene matches: 7. The CDR3 coding sequence is TGTGCCAGTAGTATTGATAGCGGGGTGCTCTACAATGAGCAGTTCTTC. It translates to CASSIDSGVLYNEQFF.

The chain is built from TRBV25-1 and TRBJ2-7; tentative D call: TRBD2 (6 bases). The germline V and J ends were trimmed by 3 bases and 4 bases, with 13 bases remaining between them. This CDR3 spans 14 amino acids. Germline V lookup: CDR1 MGHDK, CDR2 SYGVNS. The CDR3 region has the DNA TGTGCCAGCAGTGAGCCGGGACTGAGTTACGAGCAGTACTTC. Translated: CASSEPGLSYEQYF.

There are a few counts of this clonotype. For the CDR3, the DNA is TGTGCCAGCAGCGTGGACAGGGACACTGAAGCTTTCTTT. Protein: CASSVDRDTEAFF. This chain joins TRBV9 and TRBJ1-1, with TRBD1 matching over 8 bases. Unmatched junction bases numbered 0, after V lost 2 bases and J lost 3 bases. This CDR3 comprises 13 residues. Germline lookup yields CDR1 SGDLS and CDR2 YYNGEE. Full variable domain (missing parts from reference TRBV9 and TRBJ1-1): DSGVTQTPKHLITATGQRVTLRCSPRSGDLSVYWYQQSLDQGLQFLIQYYNGEERAKGNILERFSAQQFPDLHSELNLSSLELGDSALYFCASSVDRDTEAFFGQGTRLTVV.